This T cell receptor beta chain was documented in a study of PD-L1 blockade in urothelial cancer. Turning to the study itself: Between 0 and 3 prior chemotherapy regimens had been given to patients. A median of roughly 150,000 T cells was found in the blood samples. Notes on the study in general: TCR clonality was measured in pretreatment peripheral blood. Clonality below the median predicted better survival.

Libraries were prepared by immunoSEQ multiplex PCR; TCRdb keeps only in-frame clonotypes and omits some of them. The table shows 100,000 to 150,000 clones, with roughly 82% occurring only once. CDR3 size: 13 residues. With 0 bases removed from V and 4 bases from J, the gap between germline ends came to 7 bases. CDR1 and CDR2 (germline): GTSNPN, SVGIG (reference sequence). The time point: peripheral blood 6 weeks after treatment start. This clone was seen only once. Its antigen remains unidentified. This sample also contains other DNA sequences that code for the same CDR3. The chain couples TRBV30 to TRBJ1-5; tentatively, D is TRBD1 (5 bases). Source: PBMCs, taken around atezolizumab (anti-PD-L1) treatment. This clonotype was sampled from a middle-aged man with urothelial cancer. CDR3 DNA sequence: TGTGCCTGGAGTGTCGGGGGGAATCAGCCCCAGCATTTT. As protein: CAWSVGGNQPQHF.